The rows below give T cell receptor beta chains drawn from one sample of a study of blood T cell repertoires in COVID-19. Some clones are missing from TCRdb's copy, which holds only in-frame ones; the method was immunoSEQ multiplex PCR. The sample has roughly 320,000 clones, around nine tenths seen once. The specimen sequenced was peripheral blood. The receptors stem from a man between 65 and 85 years old with acute or convalescent COVID-19. The CDR3 runs from the conserved cysteine through the conserved F or W.

>TRBJ1-1|12|TRBV24-1
CATRKGKTEAFF
>TRBJ2-1|17|TRBV19
CASSSPPGTSTIEEQFF
>TRBJ2-3|17|TRBV10-3
CAISESKGSGGADTQYF
>TRBJ2-5|15|TRBV9
CASSVETSGKETQYF
>TRBJ1-4|15|TRBV30
CAWSVLRGGDEKLFF
>TRBJ2-1|16|TRBV11-3
CASSLGTSGGAGEQFF
>TRBJ2-1|13|TRBV5-4
CASSLAKYNEQFF
>TRBJ2-2|15|TRBV7-2
CASSYGQPGTGELFF
>TRBJ2-2|16|TRBV28
CASSFRLAGSTGELFF
>TRBJ2-2|14|TRBV5-1
CASRGALDTGELFF
>TRBJ1-2|13|TRBV10-3
CAIFSGGGDGYTF
>TRBJ1-1|15|TRBV3-1/TRBV3-2
CASSQEPALRDEAFF
>TRBJ2-1|15|TRBV11-2
CASSPGGRAYNEQFF
>TRBJ2-1|19|TRBV5-8
CASSLELGSWGGSYNEQFF
>TRBJ1-6|13|TRBV19
CASKGGANSPLHF
>TRBJ1-2|15|TRBV5-1
CASSLGVTGLYGYTF
>TRBJ1-5|15|TRBV9
CASSVDGGRNQPQHF
>TRBJ2-1|17|TRBV6-2/TRBV6-3
CASSYLAQSGRYNEQFF
>TRBJ2-5|15|TRBV6-5
CASSSPGQGGETQYF
>TRBJ2-1|14|TRBV6-5
CASRPQTVYNEQFF
>TRBJ1-3|15|TRBV19
CASSPAGTGRNTIYF
>TRBJ1-2|15|TRBV5-1
CASSLAVPADYGYTF
>TRBJ2-4|14|TRBV28
CASRPLVAQNIQYF
>TRBJ1-3|18|TRBV4-2
CASSQDRAGPSSGNTIYF
>TRBJ2-1|14|TRBV24-1
CATNPGPSYNEQFF
>TRBJ2-7|15|TRBV6-2/TRBV6-3
CASSPSGGVAPEQYF
>TRBJ2-2|16|TRBV19
CASSSMTGTNTGELFF
>TRBJ2-7|15|TRBV28
CASSLAGGAGYEQYF
>TRBJ1-5|17|TRBV4-2
CASSPRTGVEGNQPQHF
>TRBJ1-5|16|TRBV10-3
CAITPLNRRDNQPQHF
>TRBJ1-6|15|TRBV7-9
CASSVPGTNNSPLHF
>TRBJ1-1|15|TRBV28
CASSLSRGFFTEAFF
>TRBJ1-6|16|TRBV7-9
CASSPRQGGYNSPLHF
>TRBJ2-3|20|TRBV18
CASSPLGRREPLGSSDTQYF
>TRBJ2-3|15|TRBV5-1
CASSPKTSGGDTQYF
>TRBJ1-4|18|TRBV18
CASSPRIARQISNEKLFF
>TRBJ1-2|15|TRBV7-2
CASSPGQGVHYGYTF
>TRBJ1-3|14|TRBV25-1
CASSDFGKRSTIYF
>TRBJ1-2|17|TRBV28
CASSPSGTGEFNYGYTF
>TRBJ2-5|18|TRBV27
CASSFSASGGANQETQYF
>TRBJ2-5|15|TRBV24-1
CATSEPVGGQETQYF
>TRBJ1-1|13|TRBV6-1
CASSDRGPTEAFF
>TRBJ2-3|16|TRBV4-1
CASSQEVRGSTDTQYF
>TRBJ1-2|11|TRBV29-1
CSVEQGDGYTF
>TRBJ2-5|16|TRBV24-1
CATSDPGGRERETQYF
>TRBJ1-4|16|TRBV7-6
CASTSTPGANYEKLFF
>TRBJ1-6|15|TRBV11-2
CASSLGNRGNSPLHF
>TRBJ1-2|15|TRBV3-1/TRBV3-2
CASSTSGRQLSGYTF
>TRBJ2-2|15|TRBV19
CASKVVNRNTGELFF
>TRBJ1-6|14|TRBV27
CASSPNRVPSPLHF
>TRBJ2-3|12|TRBV6-5
CASGTARDTQYF
>TRBJ2-4|14|TRBV5-1
CASSLGNVQNIQYF
>TRBJ2-1|14|TRBV11-2
CASSDPGLFNEQFF
>TRBJ2-7|14|TRBV9
CASSAGRIPYEQYF
>TRBJ2-2|17|TRBV7-3
CASSPDGEWSDTGELFF
>TRBJ2-1|15|TRBV18
CASSPARLADNEQFF
>TRBJ1-1|18|TRBV18
CASSPRYGTGFLNTEAFF
>TRBJ2-7|14|TRBV19
CASRSGRASYEQYF
>TRBJ1-4|17|TRBV4-3
CASSHEPEDRANEKLFF
>TRBJ2-1|16|TRBV6-5
CASSYSWGGGSDEQFF